The TCR beta chain under discussion was sequenced for a study of blood T cell repertoires in COVID-19. Study details: COVID-19 samples, acute and convalescent, were from the United States, Italy and Spain.

This clone was picked up a small number of times. Germline lookup yields CDR1 SNHLY and CDR2 FYNNEI. The V gene lost 1 base and the J gene lost 6 bases, with 13 bases spanning the gap. The CDR3 extends over 15 amino acids. Libraries were prepared by immunoSEQ multiplex PCR; TCRdb keeps only in-frame clonotypes and omits some of them. The sample comprises about 110,000 clones, about 80% of which are singletons, and 7.5% to 10% rests with the top ten. The source material was peripheral blood. The V and J genes are TRBV2 and TRBJ1-5, with no clear D. The origin of this receptor is a woman aged 40 to 50 with acute or convalescent COVID-19. The CDR3, as DNA: TGTGCCAGCAGTGAAGTTTTATCGTTCGGTCAGCCCCAGCATTTT. Encoded protein: CASSEVLSFGQPQHF.